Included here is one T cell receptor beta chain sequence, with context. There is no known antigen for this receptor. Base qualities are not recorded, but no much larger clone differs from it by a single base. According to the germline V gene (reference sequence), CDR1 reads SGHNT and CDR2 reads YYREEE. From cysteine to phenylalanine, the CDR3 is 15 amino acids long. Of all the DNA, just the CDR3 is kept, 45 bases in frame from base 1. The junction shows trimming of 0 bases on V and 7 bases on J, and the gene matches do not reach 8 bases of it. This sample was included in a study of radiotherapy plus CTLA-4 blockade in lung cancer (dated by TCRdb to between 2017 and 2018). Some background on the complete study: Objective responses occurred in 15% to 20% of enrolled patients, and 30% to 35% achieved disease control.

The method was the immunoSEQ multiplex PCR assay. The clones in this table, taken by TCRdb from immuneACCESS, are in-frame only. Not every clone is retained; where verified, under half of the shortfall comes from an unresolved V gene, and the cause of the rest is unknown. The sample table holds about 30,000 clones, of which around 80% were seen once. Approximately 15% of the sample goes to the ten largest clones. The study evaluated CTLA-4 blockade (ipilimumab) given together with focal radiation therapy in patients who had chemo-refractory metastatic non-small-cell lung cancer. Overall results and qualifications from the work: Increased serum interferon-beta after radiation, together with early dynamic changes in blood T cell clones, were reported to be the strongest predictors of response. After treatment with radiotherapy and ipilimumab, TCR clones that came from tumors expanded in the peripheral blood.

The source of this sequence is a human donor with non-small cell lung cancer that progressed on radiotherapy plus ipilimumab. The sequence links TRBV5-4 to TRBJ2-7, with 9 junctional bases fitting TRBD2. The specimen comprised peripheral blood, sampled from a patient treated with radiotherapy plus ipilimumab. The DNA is TGTGCCAGCAGCTTGGGGGGCGGGAGGGCGGAAGAGCAGTACTTC. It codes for CASSLGGGRAEEQYF.